This TCR beta chain appears in the sequencing data of a study of Graves' ophthalmopathy and Graves' hyperthyroidism (dated by TCRdb to 2016 to 2019). A note on the overall study: Peripheral blood was collected at initial diagnosis, prior to any treatment. The independent validation cohort included under 20 hyperthyroidism patients plus 17 patients who later progressed from hyperthyroidism to ophthalmopathy. The roughly 100 discovery patients were randomly split 7:3 into training and test sets. T-cell repertoires of thyroid tissue and blood were compared in over 5 hyperthyroidism patients. Following sample collection, hyperthyroidism patients were given methimazole at a starting dose of 30 mg daily, and ophthalmopathy patients were given high-dose intravenous methylprednisolone. To explore V-J signatures that separate ophthalmopathy from hyperthyroidism, a discovery set of about a hundred patients was enrolled, consisting of more than 40 with ophthalmopathy and about 60 with stable hyperthyroidism. In total, 135 blood samples were TCR-sequenced: 40 to 45 ophthalmopathy, roughly 77 hyperthyroidism and around 17 hyperthyroidism-to-ophthalmopathy patients. TCR beta repertoire signatures were used to distinguish Graves' ophthalmopathy from Graves' hyperthyroidism and to predict progression to ophthalmopathy.

There are many counts of this clonotype. The clone's antigen remains unknown. Within one base of it there is no much larger clone, and no base qualities were kept. Ophthalmopathy patients had moderately to severely active disease, Clinical Activity Score of at least 3, NOSPECS grade of at least 4, and disease duration under 3 months. Patients with other autoimmune diseases, uncontrolled infections, pregnancy or lactation were excluded from the study. Diagnosis was based on clinical symptoms, serum thyroxine, TRAb, thyroid ultrasound and orbital computed tomography. Ficoll-Paque density gradient centrifugation was used to isolate PBMCs from 8.5 to 10 ml of fresh peripheral blood. Total RNA was extracted using Trizol reagent, and RNA quality was checked on an Agilent 2100 Bioanalyzer. CDR3 length: 11 amino acids, cysteine to phenylalanine. Only CDR3 DNA remains: 33 bases, in frame from the first base. Between the V and J ends, shortened by 7 bases and 7 bases respectively, the junction contains 13 bases. Looking up the germline V gene yields CDR1 SQVTM and CDR2 ANQGSEA.

Results the study describes overall, beyond this receptor: Sample size was not predetermined statistically, and investigators were not blinded to group allocation. In validation, the model predicted ophthalmopathy progression with about 70% sensitivity and roughly 72% specificity; 12 predicted patients were CT-confirmed with GO in a median of about 7.1 months. Most expanded thyroid clonotypes with a frequency above 0.001 also appeared in blood, which suggests that blood repertoires may reflect the immune response in the thyroid. In cross-validation, the 13-signature model distinguished ophthalmopathy from stable hyperthyroidism with approximately 88% sensitivity and around 81% specificity, and in the test set the corresponding values were approximately 80% and 75%.

For repertoire sequencing, TCR beta CDR3 regions were amplified from RNA transcripts. The first round of RT-PCR was done with HTBI primers and the Qiagen OneStep RT-PCR kit, and was followed by a second round of multiplex PCR, then size selection and purification. Sequencing of the libraries was carried out on an Illumina HiSeq2000 in paired-end mode with 100 bp reads. Per the original workflow: SOAPnuke was used to process the reads, removing any read that contained adapters or uncalled bases, had a mean Phred below 15, or lacked an exact match to the constant primer or identifier. COPE v1.2.5 was used to merge the high-quality paired reads. Clonotypes were defined as unique nucleotide sequences and were aligned to IMGT TRB V, D and J references using MiTCR v1.1. Only V-J combinations with frequency above 0.0001 were analysed, covering around 99% of repertoires. A TCR clonal expansion and chaos score per V-J combination was defined as the ratio of F50 clonal expansion to chaos observed in the TCRdist matrix. Welch's t-statistics and random forest were used to narrow the features down to 10 to 15 V-J combinations, which were then fed into a naive Bayes classifier. The similarity between thyroid and blood repertoires was quantified using the Morisita-Horn index. TCRdb passed the public sequencing reads through fastp at Q25 and MiXCR, retaining productive beta sequences. CDR3 protein sequences are deduplicated, and each keeps its most common genes and DNA. The authors' filters were not applied to this entry. This sample comprises 200,000 to 250,000 distinct CDR3 sequences, about a fifth of them detected only once. Of the sample, approximately 39% is held by the ten largest clones.

The material sequenced was peripheral blood. The TCR comes from a woman between 45 and 65 years old with Graves' ophthalmopathy. Donor details come from another sample of the same person, matched by shared clones. In this chain, TRBV29-1 is recombined with TRBJ1-1, with TRBD1 as a weak D call on 5 bases. The CDR3 has the sequence CSGVWGIEAFF. The DNA reads TGCAGCGGTGTATGGGGGATTGAAGCTTTCTTT.